Listed here is a single TCR beta chain. Its antigen target is currently unknown. One base away there is no much larger clone; base qualities are not given. The data stem from a study of cytomegalovirus exposure and HLA in healthy donors (dated 2017 in TCRdb). About the study as a whole: An earlier analysis of roughly 630 of the donors reported approximately 290 Gb of sequence data and some 120 million unique TCR beta sequences from some 180 million T cells. About 280 gigabases of sequencing data and around 80 million unique TCR sequences made up an early release that covered approximately 650 HLA-typed donors. Of the roughly 400 genotyped donors, roughly 85% fell in the genetic ancestry cluster associated with self-reported Caucasian donors. The study aimed to test whether signatures of past pathogen exposure could be identified by cataloging public T cell receptors. Using immunosequencing, the study profiled T cell repertoires from around 680 subjects and related those repertoires to cytomegalovirus serostatus. A separate validation cohort of approximately 130 different subjects was used in addition to the 666-subject first cohort. To predict cytomegalovirus infection status, the study brought together high-throughput TCR immunosequencing, statistical association of individual TCRs with disease status, and machine learning. A later analysis re-examined previously published TCR beta repertoires from over 500 donors and added high-resolution HLA genotyping to investigate patterns of TCR occurrence. In the later analysis, no new phenotypic data were used to find candidate immune exposures; instead, reliance was placed on TCR beta sequences and their occurrence across donors. In an earlier analysis of over 550 of the donors, high-throughput TCR beta sequencing was used to judge whether each TCR beta V gene segment behaved as functional or pseudogenic. Donor age, sex, ethnicity and CMV serostatus were collected together with the repertoire data. Genome-wide SNP genotypes for about 65% of the roughly 700 donors were used in a later genetic analysis, which treated that subset as a discovery cohort. All discovery cohort repertoires had been generated using a single sequencing platform. HLA typing included class I and class II loci at four-digit resolution. Typing coverage differed by locus: A, B, C, DRB1 and DQB1 were typed in about 620-640 donors, DQA1 in about 560, DPA1 in 600 to 610, and DPB1 in 400 to 490. About five DR-DQ haplotypes were treated as single units for association and clustering because of strong linkage in the cohort. Among about 400 genotyped donors of the cohort, an average of roughly 230,000 unique TCR beta nucleotide sequences was sequenced per donor, of which roughly 17% were non-productive.

In total, just over 650 healthy bone marrow donors made up the cohort. Cohort members were all nominally healthy when sampled, although unrecorded immune exposures were likely present. The donor tested CMV seronegative, placing the donor among the roughly 400 seronegative members of the cohort. A peripheral blood sample was provided by each donor, and peripheral blood mononuclear cells were used for TCR beta sequencing. Genomic DNA extraction from the blood cell samples was performed with the Qiagen DNeasy Blood Extraction Kit. Library preparation used the immunoSEQ multiplex PCR assay. For the multiplex PCR, a mixture combining 60 forward primers for TCR Vbeta segments and 13 reverse primers for TCR Jbeta segments was used. The CDR3 region of rearranged TCR beta genes was amplified from genomic DNA with a multiplex PCR assay. On the Illumina HiSeq System, the amplified TCR beta libraries were sequenced as 87-base-pair reads. Per the authors' processing: Across the roughly 700 repertoires, a later analysis counted roughly 84 million unique TCR beta chains, 9 million to 14 million of which were shared by at least two donors. Raw reads were error-corrected and collapsed into unique sequences by a nearest-neighbor algorithm in which closely related sequences were merged to remove PCR and sequencing errors. To assign V, D and J gene segments, CDR3 sequences were aligned to IMGT reference sequences. For a sequence to be retained, a match of at least six nucleotides was required to both a V gene segment and a J gene segment. A rearrangement was called productive if the CDR3 had no stop codons and remained in frame with V and J, and every other rearrangement was called non-productive. CDR3 was defined according to IMGT convention as the region running from the second conserved V-encoded cysteine to the conserved J-encoded phenylalanine. Sequences without an unambiguous match to a single V gene segment were excluded from the earlier analysis of almost 600 of the donors. An earlier analysis of 450 to 650 of the donors called V segments functional above 56.7% productive rearrangements and segregating when the between-donor standard deviation exceeded 5%. A statistical classification framework was developed to diagnose cytomegalovirus status using the catalog of TCR beta chain sequences. A later analysis assigned V and J genes by comparing TCR nucleotide sequences with IMGT/GENE-DB human TR gene sequences. In a later analysis, CDR3 sequences and most-parsimonious VDJ recombination scenarios were assigned using the TCRdist pipeline. In a later analysis, every TCR beta chain was defined by the combination of its CDR3 amino acid sequence and its V-gene family, and reads without a unique V-gene family were dropped. To address suspected cross-contamination and a sequencing artifact, a later analysis removed around 590 highly shared, low-generation-probability nucleotide sequences. In a later analysis, a clonal expansion index was calculated for each public chain from normalized within-repertoire ranks of inferred template counts. A later analysis computed generation probabilities with a VDJ recombination model fitted to out-of-frame rearrangements, and checked the results against IGoR. In a later analysis, hypergeometric tests were used to score TCR-TCR, TCR-HLA and TCR-CMV co-occurrence, with a repertoire-size bias correction applied to TCR pairs. A later analysis estimated false discovery rates by permuting HLA or CMV assignments 20 times. In a later analysis, co-occurring TCRs were grouped using DBSCAN, and TCRdist sequence similarity was added for clustering within HLA-allele-positive subsets. For co-occurrence clustering, repertoires with fewer than 30,000 or more than 120,000 public chains were excluded, along with about five repertoires with anomalous nucleotide sharing. In its TCRdb copy, this immuneACCESS table keeps in-frame sequences only and misses some clones. Where compared with another copy, unresolved V genes explain less than half of these, and the others have no known cause. Clone size and V and J calls were adopted from that table, with D and trimming inferred from the DNA. This sample lists 150,000 to 200,000 clones; 80% were detected once. About 4.3% of the sample is held by the ten biggest clonotypes.

Spanning cysteine to phenylalanine, the CDR3 consists of 16 amino acids. CDR3 DNA only is kept here, 48 bases in frame from base 1. Trimming costs V 4 bases and J 3 bases, and their ends lie 19 bases apart. Taken from the germline V gene, the CDR1 and CDR2 loops are SGDLS and YYNGEE. Study-wide conclusions, independent of this receptor: The study listed 164 TCR beta chains as associated with cytomegalovirus. In vitro tests confirmed that a few of the cytomegalovirus-associated TCR beta chains recognize cytomegalovirus antigens. In a later analysis, HLA-associated TCR beta chains showed more clonal expansion and lower generation probabilities than non-associated chains that were equally common. In a later genetic analysis, fewer N-insertions in productive TCRs were reported among donors in an Asian-associated ancestry cluster than the roughly 700-donor mean. Some IMGT-functional V segments, including TRBV6-2 and TRBV6-3, could not be distinguished by the 87-base-pair reads and were therefore excluded. HLA typing was unavailable for some donors at each locus, so association tests used only the typed subset. While some public TCRs were present in many individuals, most TCR sequences turned up only very rarely across donors. According to a later analysis, parvovirus B19, influenza, CMV and Epstein-Barr virus appeared linked to several top co-occurrence clusters. A cluster of highly shared sequence variants was judged likely to represent a technical artifact of the sequencing pipeline. In an earlier analysis of about 600 of the donors, most TCR beta V segments appeared in productive rearrangements about 87% or about 30% of the time, broadly matching IMGT annotations. The classifier was reported to diagnose cytomegalovirus status with high specificity and sensitivity in both the original cohort and the validation cohort. In a later analysis, the rate of TCR association differed among HLA loci, with DRB1 alleles having the most associated TCRs and HLA-C alleles having the fewest. Roughly uniform sequencing depth across donors was assumed in presence/absence analyses, although this assumption may not hold. In a later analysis, most CMV-associated TCR beta chains were found to appear HLA-restricted, with HLA associations seemingly driven largely by CMV exposure. In a later analysis, more than 15,000 TCR beta sequences were associated with specific HLA alleles at a false discovery rate of 0.05. When HLA alleles, especially DR and DQ, strongly co-occurred, attributing TCR associations to individual alleles was difficult. Correlated functional status among segregating V segments might reflect linkage disequilibrium, but an unknown experimental factor could not be ruled out. The only immune exposure information available for the cohort was CMV serostatus. An association between a missense DCLRE1C variant and V-gene and J-gene trimming of TCR beta chains was found in a later genetic analysis and replicated in an independent cohort. The authors suggested that the approach could potentially be extended to other disease states and immunological phenotypes. A further reported finding was that TCR beta sequences accurately predicted the HLA-A and HLA-B alleles for most subjects in the first cohort. This cohort had only TCR beta chains sequenced, and the lack of alpha or paired-chain data limited which features could be detected. Because counts were too low, some 17 rarely observed V segments, including chromosome 9 orphons, were excluded from the earlier analysis of some 540 of the donors.

Sequences were obtained from PBMCs. The origin of this receptor is a man aged 30 to 45 in good health and CMV-seronegative. The chain is encoded by TRBV9 joined to TRBJ1-1; confidence is insufficient to name the D gene. The DNA is as follows: TGTGCCAGCAGCCCTAGAGGTGGTAGTTTTTACACTGAAGCTTTCTTT. Protein translation: CASSPRGGSFYTEAFF.